The 28 T cell receptor delta chains below come from one sample, sequenced in a study of Vδ1+ human thymocytes. Study results and caveats: In the thymus, TRG and TRD repertoires looked highly polyclonal with Gaussian CDR3 lengths.

RNA was extracted from the cells and then reverse transcribed. Pooled V-gene forward primers with one constant-region reverse primer generated the CDR3 amplicons by multiplex PCR. With CATT, TCRdb re-called clones from the multiplex PCR reads. The table shows 70,000 or so delta-chain clones, with approximately 34% occurring only once. Their antigens remain unidentified. Sequenced material: Vdelta1+ gamma-delta thymocytes from the thymus. The subset here: FACS-sorted CD3+ TCRalphabeta- TCRVdelta1+ TCRVdelta2- thymocytes. The source of these receptors is a boy less than two years old who had congenital heart surgery.

This clone has a handful of counts. Additional DNA sequences in this sample encode the identical CDR3. The chain is built from TRDV2 and TRDJ1; 10 bases line up with TRDD3. The CDR3 loop spans 15 amino acids. The ends lost 4 bases at V and 6 bases at J; junction bases unmatched: 10. Per germline, CDR1 GEAIGNYY and CDR2 EKD. The CDR3 spells CACEGTGGSRHKLIF. The CDR3 DNA is TGTGCCTGTGAAGGTACTGGGGGATCCCGGCATAAACTCATCTTT.

This clone was observed a handful of times. The chain joins TRDV1 to TRDJ1; TRDD3 matches 12 bases. The CDR3 totals 24 residues. Germline CDR1 is TSWWSYY and CDR2 is QGS. V gave up 0 bases and J gave up 3 bases; unmatched junction bases: 26. The CDR3 reads CALGELVQRASLGDTLTRPDKLIF. The CDR3 nucleotides read TGTGCTCTTGGGGAACTAGTGCAGCGTGCTTCCCTGGGGGATACGCTAACACGTCCCGATAAACTCATCTTT.

This clone was detected only a few times. The rearrangement uses TRDV1 and TRDJ1; tentative D call: TRDD2 (9 bases). Per germline, CDR1 TSWWSYY and CDR2 QGS. V was cut by 4 bases and J by 0 bases, with 27 bases left in between. The CDR3 is 20 residues long. The DNA for the CDR3 is TGTGCTCTTGGGGCACACCTTCCTACGGGGATACCTGGGTACACCGATAAACTCATCTTT. Its protein is CALGAHLPTGIPGYTDKLIF.

The chain joins TRDV1 to TRDJ1; D is undetermined. Germline-derived CDR1 and CDR2 are TSWWSYY and QGS. The CDR3 spans 16 residues. Trimming removed 5 bases from V and 1 base from J, with 17 bases in between. DNA of the CDR3: TGTGCTCTTGGGACCCCCAAGCCGCCGGGCACCGATAAACTCATCTTT. This translates into CALGTPKPPGTDKLIF.

This clone was seen only a few times. The chain has TRDV1 and TRDJ1; 10 positions agree with TRDD3. Trimming cost V 3 bases and J 0 bases; bases outside gene matches: 22. The germline gives CDR1 TSWWSYY, CDR2 QGS. The CDR3 consists of 22 residues. This CDR3 reads CALGERTSYTDGGYTYTDKLIF. DNA of the CDR3: TGTGCTCTTGGGGAGCGGACTTCCTACACCGATGGGGGATACACGTACACCGATAAACTCATCTTT.

This clone has more than one count but fewer than ten. The genes are TRDV1 and TRDJ1; 9 bases are shared with TRDD3. This CDR3 is 19 amino acids long. Germline trimming cut 2 bases from V and 6 bases from J; bases unmatched to any gene: 19. Germline V lookup: CDR1 TSWWSYY, CDR2 QGS. CDR3 amino acids: CALGEWPPLVLGDVHKLIF. The CDR3 coding sequence is TGTGCTCTTGGGGAATGGCCCCCTCTCGTACTGGGGGACGTGCATAAACTCATCTTT.

The chain joins TRDV1 to TRDJ1; 7 bases agree with TRDD3. CDR1 TSWWSYY and CDR2 QGS come from the germline V gene. This CDR3 region has 22 residues. V dropped 1 base and J dropped 1; count of bases not matched to a gene: 24. Here the CDR3 DNA reads TGTGCTCTTGGGGAACGGTTAGTATTCTCATCGGTACTGGGGAGGTGCACCGATAAACTCATCTTT. It yields the protein CALGERLVFSSVLGRCTDKLIF.

The V call is TRDV1, the J call TRDJ1; D perhaps matches TRDD2 (8 bases). V was shortened by 1 base and J by 0 bases, with 24 bases between the two germline ends. Germline V lookup: CDR1 TSWWSYY, CDR2 QGS. The CDR3 length is 20 residues. CDR3 bases: TGTGCTCTTGGGGAACCTTCCTACAGGTTTTACTGGGGTTACACCGATAAACTCATCTTT. Translated, it gives CALGEPSYRFYWGYTDKLIF.

V usage is TRDV1 and J usage is TRDJ2; the match to TRDD3 covers 13 bases. The CDR3 covers 27 residues. Trimming removed 1 base from V and 6 bases from J; junction bases left unmatched: 35. Germline V gene lookup returns CDR1 TSWWSYY and CDR2 QGS. CDR3 region: CALGEPISALFRPAVLGDTPLPAQLFF. Here the CDR3 DNA reads TGTGCTCTTGGGGAACCGATCTCGGCCCTATTCCGACCGGCCGTACTGGGGGATACGCCCCTGCCAGCACAACTCTTCTTT.

The J gene is TRDJ1, the V gene TRDV1; TRDD3 agrees at 13 bases. Germline V gene data show CDR1 as TSWWSYY and CDR2 as QGS. The V gene end was trimmed by 3 bases and the J gene end by 0 bases; junction bases not matched to a gene: 22. The CDR3 consists of 23 residues. CDR3 in amino acids: CALGDPLPTGGYAYRPYTDKLIF. For the CDR3, the DNA is TGTGCTCTTGGGGACCCCCTCCCTACTGGGGGATACGCGTATCGTCCATACACCGATAAACTCATCTTT.

Only a few counts were recorded for this clone. This sequence joins TRDV1 and TRDJ1; D may be TRDD3 (6 bases). Germline-derived CDR1 and CDR2 are TSWWSYY and QGS. V was shortened by 3 bases and J by 2 bases, with 22 bases between the two germline ends. The CDR3 length is 18 residues. CDR3 sequence reads: CALGDLGGDSPFTDKLIF. In DNA, the CDR3 is TGTGCTCTTGGGGACCTTGGTGGGGATTCTCCTTTTACCGATAAACTCATCTTT.

The V call is TRDV1, the J call TRDJ1; 7 bases are shared with TRDD3. With V trimmed by 1 base and J by 0 bases, 23 bases remained unmatched. This CDR3 has 22 amino acids. The germline gives CDR1 TSWWSYY, CDR2 QGS. This chain's CDR3 is CALGEQRLRDTRTRMYTDKLIF. The CDR3 DNA reads as TGTGCTCTTGGGGAACAGCGCCTCCGGGATACCCGAACACGAATGTACACCGATAAACTCATCTTT.

This chain links TRDV1 with TRDJ1; the match to TRDD3 covers 12 bases. The trim removed 3 bases at V and 4 bases at J, leaving 21 bases unmatched. CDR3 length: 21 residues. From germline, CDR1 is TSWWSYY and CDR2 QGS. The CDR3: CALGDMNSRPYWGIQGDKLIF. The CDR3 region has the DNA TGTGCTCTTGGGGACATGAATTCCCGACCCTACTGGGGGATACAGGGCGATAAACTCATCTTT.

In this sample, this clone turned up a few times. The chain joins TRDV1 to TRDJ1; TRDD3 matches at 7 bases. The CDR3 has 19 amino acids. The V gene's germline CDR1 is TSWWSYY and CDR2 QGS. Trimming at V came to 3 bases and at J to 3 bases, leaving 19 bases not matched to a gene. The CDR3 spells CALGDFPPTGAYTSDKLIF. DNA of the CDR3: TGTGCTCTTGGGGACTTTCCCCCAACTGGGGCCTATACCTCCGATAAACTCATCTTT.

Comment on this clone: A much larger clone differs by one base, so this may be a read error. The same CDR3 can be traced to other DNA sequences in this sample. The chain is built from TRDV2 and TRDJ1; D remains unclear. V lost 0 bases, J lost 1 base, and 8 bases lay in between. Per germline, CDR1 GEAIGNYY and CDR2 EKD. The CDR3 runs 14 residues. The CDR3, as DNA: TGTGCCTGTGACACCACCCCTCGCACCGATAAACTCATCTTT. It translates to CACDTTPRTDKLIF.

The chain joins TRDV1 to TRDJ1; 10 nucleotides align to TRDD3. Germline V gene sequence: CDR1 TSWWSYY, CDR2 QGS. The ends lost 0 bases at V and 7 bases at J; junction bases unmatched: 26. This CDR3 comprises 22 residues. CDR3 nucleotides: TGTGCTCTTGGGGAACTCCTTCCCACCTTTACGGGAGCCTGGGGGATAGACCTTAAACTCATCTTT. Protein: CALGELLPTFTGAWGIDLKLIF.

V gene TRDV1 combines with J gene TRDJ1; TRDD3 matches at 10 bases. This CDR3 comprises 19 residues. The V segment lost 4 bases and the J segment 0 bases; nucleotides outside the gene matches: 14. Germline V gene lookup returns CDR1 TSWWSYY and CDR2 QGS. DNA of the CDR3: TGTGCTCTTGGGGTCACCAGGTCCCCCTGGGGGATATACACCGATAAACTCATCTTT. Translating gives CALGVTRSPWGIYTDKLIF.

V usage is TRDV2 and J usage is TRDJ2, with TRDD3 matching 7 bases. The CDR3 spans 14 residues. The germline V gene has CDR1 GEAIGNYY and CDR2 EKD. J lost 3 bases, V lost 9 bases, and 9 bases had no gene match. This CDR3 reads CATLGVGMTAQLFF. CDR3 nucleotides: TGTGCCACCCTGGGGGTCGGCATGACAGCACAACTCTTCTTT.

This clone was counted a few times. This sequence joins TRDV1 and TRDJ1; D possibly matches TRDD2 or TRDD3 (6 bases each). V was clipped by 1 base and J by 1 base, with 22 bases between them. Germline V gene sequence: CDR1 TSWWSYY, CDR2 QGS. The CDR3 contains 19 residues. The CDR3 DNA sequence: TGTGCTCTTGGGGAACCGCCTTCCCCCCTACTGGGTATCACCGATAAACTCATCTTT. Protein product: CALGEPPSPLLGITDKLIF.

This clone has just one count. This chain links TRDV1 with TRDJ1; 7 bases map to TRDD3. In germline, CDR1 is TSWWSYY, CDR2 QGS. The ends lost 3 bases at V and 0 bases at J; junction bases unmatched: 22. This CDR3 region has 21 residues. Here the CDR3 reads CALGESSPWGEGYRYTDKLIF. CDR3 in DNA: TGTGCTCTTGGGGAGTCTTCGCCCTGGGGGGAAGGGTATCGTTACACCGATAAACTCATCTTT.

The rearrangement uses TRDV1 and TRDJ1; no reliable D call. The CDR3 totals 15 residues. Germline CDR1 is TSWWSYY and CDR2 is QGS. V was clipped by 0 bases and J by 0 bases, with 8 bases between them. The CDR3: CALGELLMHTDKLIF. In nucleotides, the CDR3 is TGTGCTCTTGGGGAACTACTGATGCACACCGATAAACTCATCTTT.

The sample holds a few counts of this clone. V and J are TRDV1 and TRDJ1; 12 nucleotides match TRDD3. Germline trimming cut 6 bases from V and 0 bases from J; bases unmatched to any gene: 11. CDR1 and CDR2 from the germline V gene are TSWWSYY and QGS. The length of the CDR3 is 18 residues. The CDR3 here is CALGLGDTPVRYTDKLIF. CDR3 nucleotide sequence: TGTGCTCTTGGCCTGGGGGATACGCCAGTCCGGTACACCGATAAACTCATCTTT.

This clone has just a few counts. This chain connects TRDV1 to TRDJ1; 12 bases are a match to TRDD3. Germline CDR1 TSWWSYY, CDR2 QGS. J gave up 2 bases and V 1 base, and 11 bases lay outside the gene matches. The CDR3 extends over 19 amino acids. The CDR3 bases are TGTGCTCTTGGGGAACCCCCCTGGGGGATACGAGGAGAGACCGATAAACTCATCTTT. Its translation: CALGEPPWGIRGETDKLIF.

The chain employs TRDV2 and TRDJ3; D remains ambiguous. Deletions cut 0 bases from V and 1 base from J, with 15 bases between. CDR1 and CDR2 (germline): GEAIGNYY, EKD. The CDR3 extends over 19 amino acids. The CDR3: CACDTAGGQESWDTRQMFF. The CDR3 region has the DNA TGTGCCTGTGACACCGCTGGCGGGCAAGAGTCCTGGGACACCCGACAGATGTTTTTC.

The chain carries TRDV1 and TRDJ1; weak D call: TRDD1 (6 bases). The V gene lost 0 bases and the J gene lost 1 base, with 18 bases spanning the gap. The CDR3 loop spans 18 amino acids. Looked up from germline, CDR1 is TSWWSYY and CDR2 is QGS. For the CDR3, the DNA is TGTGCTCTTGGGGAACTAATAGTAATCCCAAGCCCCACCGATAAACTCATCTTT. It is translated as CALGELIVIPSPTDKLIF.

This rearrangement joins TRDV1 to TRDJ1, with TRDD3 matching 9 bases. V dropped 2 bases and J dropped 0; count of bases not matched to a gene: 10. This CDR3 comprises 18 residues. Germline V gene data show CDR1 as TSWWSYY and CDR2 as QGS. The CDR3 loop reads CALGEEAGGIHHTDKLIF. The CDR3 DNA follows: TGTGCTCTTGGGGAAGAGGCAGGGGGGATACACCACACCGATAAACTCATCTTT.

V is TRDV1 and J is TRDJ1; D is uncertain. Trimming stripped 0 bases from V and 0 bases from J, with 14 bases between. The CDR3 is 17 amino acids. Germline assignment: CDR1 TSWWSYY and CDR2 QGS. Here the CDR3 reads CALGELAGPPDTDKLIF. The DNA for the CDR3 is TGTGCTCTTGGGGAACTAGCGGGTCCTCCCGACACCGATAAACTCATCTTT.

This clone has just a few counts. The chain uses TRDV1 and TRDJ1, with 7 bases matching TRDD2. Germline CDR1 and CDR2: TSWWSYY and QGS. This CDR3 is built from 23 residues. Trimming cost V 2 bases and J 0 bases; bases outside gene matches: 27. The CDR3 region has the DNA TGTGCTCTTGGGGAATTTCCTACGCGTGGGGAACCGGTGGGGAGGCCGTACACCGATAAACTCATCTTT. Protein sequence: CALGEFPTRGEPVGRPYTDKLIF.